Below are 16 T cell receptor beta chains sequenced from a single sample in a study of blood T cell repertoires in COVID-19. Clones were sequenced by immunoSEQ multiplex PCR, and TCRdb holds only the in-frame ones, with some missing. The sample yields around 110,000 clones, about 80% seen once. The specimen sequenced was peripheral blood. These TCRs come from a man between 65 and 85 years old with acute or convalescent COVID-19.

J is TRBJ2-1 and V is TRBV19, with D possibly TRBD1 on 6 matching bases. CDR1 and CDR2 (germline): LNHDA, SQIVND (reference sequence). Trimming left V 10 bases short and J 5 bases short, with 15 bases between. CDR3 size: 13 residues. The CDR3 reads CAKKPGHHNEQFF. CDR3 bases: TGTGCCAAGAAACCGGGACACCACAATGAGCAGTTCTTC.

V gene TRBV3-1 (or the pseudogene TRBV3-2) combines with J gene TRBJ2-3; D remains unclear. Trimming took off 1 base at V and 6 bases at J, with 14 bases between the two ends. Germline V gene data show CDR1 as LGHDT and CDR2 as YNNKEL (reference sequence). This CDR3 region has 15 residues. The CDR3 is CASSQGRQDLDTQYF. The CDR3 nucleotides read TGTGCCAGCAGCCAAGGCCGGCAGGATCTCGATACGCAGTATTTT.

This clone was detected a few times. The chain is built from TRBV12-5 and TRBJ1-2; 7 bases agree with TRBD1. The CDR3 is made up of 18 amino acids. From germline, CDR1 is LGHNT and CDR2 FRNRAP. Unmatched junction bases numbered 20, after V lost 7 bases and J lost 3 bases. The CDR3 protein is CASAMRKGQEGLDYGYTF. CDR3 sequence (DNA): TGTGCTAGTGCTATGAGAAAAGGACAGGAGGGTTTGGACTATGGCTACACCTTC.

The chain has TRBV4-1 and TRBJ1-6; the match to TRBD1 covers 7 bases. The CDR3 has 16 residues. Germline V lookup: CDR1 MGHRA, CDR2 YSYEKL. V shed 4 bases, J shed 7 bases, and the junction held 10 bases outside the gene matches. The CDR3 DNA is TGCGCCAGCAGCCGCGAAGGGACAGCAGAAAATTCACCCCTCCACTTT. It codes for CASSREGTAENSPLHF.

The chain employs TRBV6-5 and TRBJ1-4; D may be TRBD1 (6 bases). CDR1 is MNHEY and CDR2 is SVGAGI in the germline V gene. The CDR3 runs to 14 residues. Trimming removed 6 bases at V and 10 bases at J, with 18 bases between. In DNA, the CDR3 is TGTGCCAGCAGCCCGACAGGCCCGGCGGGAAAACTGTTTTTT. Its translation: CASSPTGPAGKLFF.

The chain combines TRBV6-5 with TRBJ1-4; TRBD1 matches 7 bases. V was clipped by 5 bases and J by 11 bases; unmatched bases: 8. The germline V gene has CDR1 MNHEY and CDR2 SVGAGI. This CDR3 has 13 amino acids. In DNA, the CDR3 is TGTGCCAGCAGTCCTCCGACAGGGCATAAACTGTTTTTT. Residues: CASSPPTGHKLFF.

This chain links TRBV19 with TRBJ1-3; 7 bases are a match to TRBD1. CDR3 size: 16 residues. V dropped 3 bases and J dropped 2; count of bases not matched to a gene: 7. Germline V CDR1 and CDR2: LNHDA, SQIVND (reference sequence). This CDR3 reads CASSMGRDRAGNTIYF. DNA for the CDR3: TGTGCCAGTAGTATGGGCCGCGACAGGGCTGGAAACACCATATATTTT.

V gene TRBV19 combines with J gene TRBJ1-2; 11 bases align to TRBD1. The V gene end was trimmed by 6 bases and the J gene end by 7 bases; junction bases not matched to a gene: 7. Germline V CDR1 and CDR2: LNHDA, SQIVND (reference sequence). The CDR3 length is 14 residues. The CDR3 reads CASSQGTGGVGYTF. Here the CDR3 DNA reads TGTGCCAGTAGCCAAGGGACAGGGGGTGTTGGCTACACCTTC.

The chain recombines TRBV27 with TRBJ2-2; 12 positions agree with TRBD1. The germline gives CDR1 MNHEY, CDR2 SMNVEV (reference sequence). Germline trimming cut 4 bases from V and 7 bases from J; bases unmatched to any gene: 4. The CDR3 covers 15 residues. This CDR3 reads CASSSGTGGLGELFF. DNA for the CDR3: TGTGCCAGCAGTTCCGGGACAGGGGGCCTCGGGGAGCTGTTTTTT.

This clone was seen a few times. This chain connects TRBV6-6 to TRBJ2-1, with TRBD2 as a possible D gene (6 bases). V lost 7 bases, J lost 4 bases, and 11 bases lay in between. The CDR3 has 13 amino acids. Looked up from germline, CDR1 is MNHNY and CDR2 is SVGAGI (reference sequence). DNA for the CDR3: TGTGCCAGCACCCTGGCGGGATACAATGAGCAGTTCTTC. It specifies CASTLAGYNEQFF.

The V and J genes are TRBV5-1 and TRBJ1-6; D not certain. Trimming left V 0 bases short and J 3 bases short, with 4 bases between. The germline CDR1 and CDR2 sequences are SGHRS and YFSETQ. The CDR3 extends over 14 amino acids. The CDR3, as DNA: TGCGCCAGCAGCTTGGGGCTCTATAATTCACCCCTCCACTTT. Protein sequence: CASSLGLYNSPLHF.

This chain joins TRBV6-4 and TRBJ2-2; D unclear. This CDR3 has 14 residues. The V end was cut by 3 bases, the J end by 7 bases, with 12 bases between. Germline V lookup: CDR1 MRHNA, CDR2 SNTAGT. This chain's CDR3 is CASSEKTLGGELFF. CDR3 coding DNA: TGTGCCAGCAGTGAGAAGACTTTGGGCGGGGAGCTGTTTTTT.

This chain joins TRBV5-1 and TRBJ2-3, with 10 bases lining up with TRBD2. The junction had 9 bases not matched to a gene; V was cut back by 2 bases and J by 6 bases. Germline V lookup: CDR1 SGHRS, CDR2 YFSETQ. The CDR3 has 16 amino acids. CDR3 protein: CASSFNPAGGPDTQYF. The CDR3 DNA reads as TGCGCCAGCAGCTTTAATCCAGCGGGGGGGCCGGATACGCAGTATTTT.

The chain carries TRBV3-1 (or the pseudogene TRBV3-2) and TRBJ2-3; TRBD2 might be the D (7 bases). The ends were cut back, 2 bases at V and 5 bases at J, with 11 bases in the middle. There are 14 residues in the CDR3. The germline V gene encodes CDR1 LGHDT and CDR2 YNNKEL (reference sequence). The CDR3 nucleotides read TGTGCCAGCAGCCAACGGGGGGCGGGAGATACGCAGTATTTT. Amino acid sequence: CASSQRGAGDTQYF.

The gene calls are TRBV9 and TRBJ2-7; TRBD1 agrees at 11 bases. Per germline, CDR1 SGDLS and CDR2 YYNGEE. The CDR3 has 14 residues. Trimming at V came to 5 bases and at J to 6 bases, leaving 7 bases not matched to a gene. CDR3 protein: CASSLLGQGGEQYF. The CDR3 region has the DNA TGTGCCAGCAGTCTCTTGGGACAGGGGGGCGAGCAGTACTTC.

This sequence joins TRBV3-1 (or the pseudogene TRBV3-2) and TRBJ1-2; 10 nucleotides agree with TRBD1. The length of the CDR3 is 15 residues. V lost 1 base to trimming and J lost 8 bases; unmatched junction nucleotides: 7. Germline CDR1 reads LGHDT; CDR2 reads YNNKEL (reference sequence). As DNA, the CDR3 is TGTGCCAGCAGCCAAGGCCGGGACAGGGGTGTGGGCTACACCTTC. Protein product: CASSQGRDRGVGYTF.